The rows below give T cell receptor beta chains drawn from one sample of a study of blood T cell repertoires in COVID-19. Assay used: immunoSEQ multiplex PCR; TCRdb lists only in-frame clones, some missing. This repertoire shows some 50,000 clones, just over 90% found once; its top ten account for roughly 6.2%. Sample: peripheral blood. Receptor source: a man aged 35 to 55 with acute or convalescent COVID-19. Both conserved end residues are part of each CDR3. Each record gives: V gene, J gene, clone size, D gene, CDR3 DNA, CDR3 protein. The D gene is left open where the match is weak. A row's size may be missing; if present it is once, few, many or a size class.

V gene: TRBV5-5
J gene: TRBJ2-7
clone size: few
D gene: .
CDR3 DNA: TGTGCCAGCAGCCTGAAAACGGGTTCCTACTTCGGCTACGAGCAGTACTTC
CDR3 protein: CASSLKTGSYFGYEQYF

V gene: TRBV5-4
J gene: TRBJ1-6
clone size: .
D gene: .
CDR3 DNA: TGTGCCAGCAGCCCCGACGGTGGGCCGCAATCATATTCACCCCTCCACTTT
CDR3 protein: CASSPDGGPQSYSPLHF

V gene: TRBV19
J gene: TRBJ2-2
clone size: .
D gene: TRBD2
CDR3 DNA: TGTGCCAGTAGTATATTAGCGGGAGTTTATACTGCCGGGGAGCTGTTTTTT
CDR3 protein: CASSILAGVYTAGELFF

V gene: TRBV14
J gene: TRBJ2-5
clone size: .
D gene: .
CDR3 DNA: TGTGCCAGCAGCCAACTAGGCGAGACCCAGTACTTC
CDR3 protein: CASSQLGETQYF

V gene: TRBV7-2
J gene: TRBJ1-5
clone size: .
D gene: .
CDR3 DNA: TGTGCCAGCAGCTTGGTAGGGGGTGTCAATCAGCCCCAGCATTTT
CDR3 protein: CASSLVGGVNQPQHF

V gene: TRBV18
J gene: TRBJ1-3
clone size: .
D gene: .
CDR3 DNA: TGTGCCAGCTCACCACCCACAGGGCCTGGAAACACCATATATTTT
CDR3 protein: CASSPPTGPGNTIYF

V gene: TRBV11-3
J gene: TRBJ2-1
clone size: once
D gene: TRBD2
CDR3 DNA: TGTGCCAGCAACGTGGGAGGTAGCGGGAGTAATGAGCAGTTCTTC
CDR3 protein: CASNVGGSGSNEQFF

V gene: TRBV19
J gene: TRBJ1-5
clone size: .
D gene: .
CDR3 DNA: TGTGCCAGTAGTACCCCAGGGGATCAGCCCCAGCATTTT
CDR3 protein: CASSTPGDQPQHF

V gene: TRBV6-4
J gene: TRBJ1-1
clone size: .
D gene: TRBD1
CDR3 DNA: TGTGCCAGCAGTGCAAATAGGGGGCGGGCCATGAACACTGAAGCTTTCTTT
CDR3 protein: CASSANRGRAMNTEAFF

V gene: TRBV5-1
J gene: TRBJ2-1
clone size: .
D gene: TRBD2
CDR3 DNA: TGCGCCAGCAGCTGGGAGGGATCCAATGAGCAGTTCTTC
CDR3 protein: CASSWEGSNEQFF

V gene: TRBV18
J gene: TRBJ1-5
clone size: .
D gene: TRBD1
CDR3 DNA: TGTGCCAGCTCACCATGGACAGGGGATTATCAGCCCCAGCATTTT
CDR3 protein: CASSPWTGDYQPQHF

V gene: TRBV5-5
J gene: TRBJ1-2
clone size: .
D gene: .
CDR3 DNA: TGTGCCAGCAGCTTCACCGGGACCCACACGGGGGATGGCTACACCTTC
CDR3 protein: CASSFTGTHTGDGYTF

V gene: TRBV7-9
J gene: TRBJ1-1
clone size: .
D gene: TRBD1
CDR3 DNA: TGTGCCAGCGCAGACAGGGGGAACACTGAAGCTTTCTTT
CDR3 protein: CASADRGNTEAFF

V gene: TRBV2
J gene: TRBJ2-1
clone size: .
D gene: TRBD2
CDR3 DNA: TGTGCCAGGAGGGGACTAGCGGCTTACAATGAGCAGTTCTTC
CDR3 protein: CARRGLAAYNEQFF

V gene: TRBV4-2
J gene: TRBJ2-1
clone size: .
D gene: TRBD2
CDR3 DNA: TGTGCCAGCAGCCAAGTAGCGGGAGGGCCGGCCAATGAGCAGTTCTTC
CDR3 protein: CASSQVAGGPANEQFF

V gene: TRBV6-1
J gene: TRBJ2-2
clone size: .
D gene: TRBD2
CDR3 DNA: TGTGCCAGCAGTGAACGGGGGAGGGACACCGGGGAGCTGTTTTTT
CDR3 protein: CASSERGRDTGELFF

V gene: TRBV5-1
J gene: TRBJ2-1
clone size: .
D gene: TRBD2
CDR3 DNA: TGCGCCAGCAGCCTCCTAGCGGGAGGCACGCGGGAGCAGTTCTTC
CDR3 protein: CASSLLAGGTREQFF

V gene: TRBV24-1
J gene: TRBJ2-5
clone size: .
D gene: TRBD1
CDR3 DNA: TGTGCCACCAGTGATTTGGGACACAGGGGACGGGAGACCCAGTACTTC
CDR3 protein: CATSDLGHRGRETQYF

V gene: TRBV18
J gene: TRBJ2-5
clone size: .
D gene: TRBD2
CDR3 DNA: TGTGCCAGCTCACCACGCGGGGGGCAGGGACAAGAGACCCAGTACTTC
CDR3 protein: CASSPRGGQGQETQYF

V gene: TRBV10-2
J gene: TRBJ1-2
clone size: .
D gene: TRBD1
CDR3 DNA: TGCGCCAGCAGGGGACAGAACTATGGCTACACCTTC
CDR3 protein: CASRGQNYGYTF

V gene: TRBV10-3
J gene: TRBJ2-7
clone size: .
D gene: TRBD2
CDR3 DNA: TGTGCCATCAGTGACCCGACTAGCGGGAGAGCAGGAGAGCAGTACTTC
CDR3 protein: CAISDPTSGRAGEQYF

V gene: TRBV5-1
J gene: TRBJ2-2
clone size: .
D gene: TRBD2
CDR3 DNA: TGCGCCAGCGGGGGGATAGCGGGAGAGGCCGGGGAGCTGTTTTTT
CDR3 protein: CASGGIAGEAGELFF

V gene: TRBV19
J gene: TRBJ2-5
clone size: .
D gene: .
CDR3 DNA: TGTGCCAGTAGTATATCGGGGCAAGAGACCCAGTACTTC
CDR3 protein: CASSISGQETQYF

V gene: TRBV5-1
J gene: TRBJ1-1
clone size: .
D gene: .
CDR3 DNA: TGCGCCAGCAGCTTGGGAGCGGTTAACACTGAAGCTTTCTTT
CDR3 protein: CASSLGAVNTEAFF

V gene: TRBV5-5
J gene: TRBJ1-5
clone size: .
D gene: .
CDR3 DNA: TGTGCCAGCACCCTAGGGACGGGGGATGCGCCCCAGCATTTT
CDR3 protein: CASTLGTGDAPQHF

V gene: TRBV4-1
J gene: TRBJ1-3
clone size: .
D gene: .
CDR3 DNA: TGCGCCAGCAGCCAAGATCCCCACAGGAACTCTGGAAACACCATATATTTT
CDR3 protein: CASSQDPHRNSGNTIYF

V gene: TRBV3-1/TRBV3-2
J gene: TRBJ1-2
clone size: .
D gene: TRBD1
CDR3 DNA: TGTGCCAGCAGCCCCTCCACCGGGACAGGGACCCTTAACTATGGCTACACCTTC
CDR3 protein: CASSPSTGTGTLNYGYTF

V gene: TRBV9
J gene: TRBJ2-1
clone size: .
D gene: TRBD2
CDR3 DNA: TGTGCCAGCAGCGTAGGGACTAGCTTCCCCTACAATGAGCAGTTCTTC
CDR3 protein: CASSVGTSFPYNEQFF

V gene: TRBV10-3
J gene: TRBJ2-1
clone size: once
D gene: TRBD2
CDR3 DNA: TGTGCCATCAGTGAGTCGATGTTAGCGGGAGTGGATCAGTTCTTC
CDR3 protein: CAISESMLAGVDQFF

V gene: TRBV6-5
J gene: TRBJ1-2
clone size: .
D gene: TRBD1
CDR3 DNA: TGTGCCAGCAAGTGGACAGGCTCCTATGGCTACACCTTC
CDR3 protein: CASKWTGSYGYTF

V gene: TRBV5-1
J gene: TRBJ2-3
clone size: .
D gene: .
CDR3 DNA: TGCGCCAGCAGCTTGGTTGGCACACGCACAGATACGCAGTATTTT
CDR3 protein: CASSLVGTRTDTQYF

V gene: TRBV6-5
J gene: TRBJ2-7
clone size: .
D gene: .
CDR3 DNA: TGTGCCAGCCGCCGGGCGTCAGGGGAGCAGTACTTC
CDR3 protein: CASRRASGEQYF

V gene: TRBV19
J gene: TRBJ2-7
clone size: few
D gene: TRBD2
CDR3 DNA: TGTGCCAGTAGTATCAGTACTAGCGGAACCTACGAGCAGTACTTC
CDR3 protein: CASSISTSGTYEQYF

V gene: TRBV4-2
J gene: TRBJ1-5
clone size: .
D gene: .
CDR3 DNA: TGTGCCAGCAGCCAAGGGTCCGCGGGCAGGTTCAATCAGCCCCAGCATTTT
CDR3 protein: CASSQGSAGRFNQPQHF

V gene: TRBV7-2
J gene: TRBJ2-3
clone size: .
D gene: .
CDR3 DNA: TGTGCCAGCAGCTTCCCAGGGGTAGATACGCAGTATTTT
CDR3 protein: CASSFPGVDTQYF

V gene: TRBV5-1
J gene: TRBJ2-1
clone size: .
D gene: .
CDR3 DNA: TGCGCCAGCAGCTTGGCCCGGGGGCAGGGGGTTGAGCAGTTCTTC
CDR3 protein: CASSLARGQGVEQFF

V gene: TRBV5-5
J gene: TRBJ1-5
clone size: .
D gene: TRBD1
CDR3 DNA: TGTGCCAGCAGCTCGGCGGGGACAGCCTCCCAGCCCCAGCATTTT
CDR3 protein: CASSSAGTASQPQHF

V gene: TRBV12-3/TRBV12-4
J gene: TRBJ2-2
clone size: once
D gene: TRBD2
CDR3 DNA: TGTGCCAGCAGTTTATTTAGCGGGAATGAGCTGTTTTTT
CDR3 protein: CASSLFSGNELFF

V gene: TRBV6-1
J gene: TRBJ2-3
clone size: .
D gene: TRBD2
CDR3 DNA: TGTGCCAGCAGTGAAACTAGCGGGAGTATGGAAGATACGCAGTATTTT
CDR3 protein: CASSETSGSMEDTQYF

V gene: TRBV27
J gene: TRBJ2-7
clone size: .
D gene: TRBD2
CDR3 DNA: TGTGCCAGCAGTTGGTCCCAGGCGGGGGGCGAGCAGTACTTC
CDR3 protein: CASSWSQAGGEQYF

V gene: TRBV7-9
J gene: TRBJ1-1
clone size: .
D gene: .
CDR3 DNA: TGTGCCAGCAGCTTAGGACAGCTGAACACTGAAGCTTTCTTT
CDR3 protein: CASSLGQLNTEAFF

V gene: TRBV27
J gene: TRBJ2-7
clone size: few
D gene: .
CDR3 DNA: TGTGCCAGCAGCCTGACTAGGACCTACGAGCAGTACTTC
CDR3 protein: CASSLTRTYEQYF

V gene: TRBV6-5
J gene: TRBJ2-1
clone size: .
D gene: .
CDR3 DNA: TGTGCCAGCAGTTCTACTCGGGCCGCGGCGGGAGAGCAGTTCTTC
CDR3 protein: CASSSTRAAAGEQFF

V gene: TRBV6-2/TRBV6-3
J gene: TRBJ1-2
clone size: .
D gene: .
CDR3 DNA: TGTGCCAGCAGTTCTTATTCCTCCAGGGGTGGAGACTATGGCTACACCTTC
CDR3 protein: CASSSYSSRGGDYGYTF

V gene: TRBV28
J gene: TRBJ1-1
clone size: .
D gene: .
CDR3 DNA: TGTGCCAGCAGTTTATCTGCAGGCGAAGCTTTCTTT
CDR3 protein: CASSLSAGEAFF

V gene: TRBV29-1
J gene: TRBJ1-1
clone size: .
D gene: .
CDR3 DNA: TGCAGCGTTGCGGCCGGAGTTAACACTGAAGCTTTCTTT
CDR3 protein: CSVAAGVNTEAFF

V gene: TRBV3-1/TRBV3-2
J gene: TRBJ2-1
clone size: .
D gene: TRBD2
CDR3 DNA: TGTGCCAGCAGCCAAGTTACGGGAGGCTACAATGAGCAGTTCTTC
CDR3 protein: CASSQVTGGYNEQFF

V gene: TRBV5-5
J gene: TRBJ2-5
clone size: .
D gene: TRBD2
CDR3 DNA: TGTGCCAGCAGCCCGTGGACTAGCGGCCTTCAAGAGACCCAGTACTTC
CDR3 protein: CASSPWTSGLQETQYF

V gene: TRBV19
J gene: TRBJ2-1
clone size: .
D gene: .
CDR3 DNA: TGTGCCAGTAGTATGGGGACTCTGTTCAATGAGCAGTTCTTC
CDR3 protein: CASSMGTLFNEQFF

V gene: TRBV29-1
J gene: TRBJ1-3
clone size: .
D gene: .
CDR3 DNA: TGCAGCGTTGAATCCCCGTTGAGCTCTGGAAACACCATATATTTT
CDR3 protein: CSVESPLSSGNTIYF

V gene: TRBV19
J gene: TRBJ2-7
clone size: .
D gene: .
CDR3 DNA: TGTGCCAGTAGTAACGGCTACGAGCAGTACTTC
CDR3 protein: CASSNGYEQYF

V gene: TRBV11-3
J gene: TRBJ1-6
clone size: .
D gene: .
CDR3 DNA: TGTGCCAGCAGCTTAGATCGTTCGCAGGGGAATGGGGTCTTTAATTCACCCCTCCACTTT
CDR3 protein: CASSLDRSQGNGVFNSPLHF